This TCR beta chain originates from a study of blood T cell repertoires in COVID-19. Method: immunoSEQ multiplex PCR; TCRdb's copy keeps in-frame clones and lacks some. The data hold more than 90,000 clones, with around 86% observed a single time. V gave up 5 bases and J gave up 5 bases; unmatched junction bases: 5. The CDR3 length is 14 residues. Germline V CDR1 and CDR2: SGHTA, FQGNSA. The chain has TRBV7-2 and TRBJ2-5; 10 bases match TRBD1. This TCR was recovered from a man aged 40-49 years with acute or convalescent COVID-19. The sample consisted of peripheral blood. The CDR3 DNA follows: TGTGCCAGCAGCCTAGACAGGGGGCGGGAGACCCAGTACTTC. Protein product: CASSLDRGRETQYF. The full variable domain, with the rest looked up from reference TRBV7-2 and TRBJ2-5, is GAGVSQSPSNKVTEKGKDVELRCDPISGHTALYWYRQSLGQGLEFLIYFQGNSAPDKSGLPSDRFSAERTGGSVSTLTIQRTQQEDSAVYLCASSLDRGRETQYFGPGTRLLVL.